Listed below are T cell receptor beta chains from one sample, sequenced in a study of cytomegalovirus exposure and HLA in healthy donors. Using immunoSEQ multiplex PCR, the repertoire was profiled, and TCRdb retains in-frame clones only, with some absent. The data hold roughly 150,000 clones, with approximately 85% observed a single time. Sequenced material: PBMCs. The receptors derive from a young woman in good health and CMV-seronegative. Each CDR3 is given with its conserved first and last residue. D genes are given only for firm matches. Not every row has a clone size; where given, it reads once, few, many or a size class.

.	TRBV11-2	TRBJ1-2	TRBD1	CASSLFWQGAMVDYGYTF	TGTGCCAGCAGCTTATTCTGGCAGGGGGCAATGGTGGACTATGGCTACACCTTC
.	TRBV9	TRBJ1-6	.	CASSPSGRGDSPLHF	TGTGCCAGCAGCCCTTCGGGCAGGGGTGATTCACCCCTCCACTTT
.	TRBV4-3	TRBJ1-3	.	CASSQATVSSGNTIYF	TGCGCCAGCAGCCAAGCGACTGTTAGCTCTGGAAACACCATATATTTT
.	TRBV4-2	TRBJ2-7	TRBD1	CASSQAGTGNEQYF	TGTGCCAGCAGCCAGGCCGGGACAGGGAACGAGCAGTACTTC
.	TRBV11-2	TRBJ2-1	.	CASSQTPRHEQFF	TGTGCCAGCAGCCAAACTCCTAGGCATGAGCAGTTCTTC
.	TRBV7-2	TRBJ2-7	TRBD2	CASRRLAGVYEQYF	TGTGCCAGCAGGAGACTAGCGGGAGTTTACGAGCAGTACTTC
.	TRBV7-2	TRBJ1-2	TRBD1	CASSLTTTDRFYGYTF	TGTGCCAGCAGCCTTACAACCACGGACAGGTTCTATGGCTACACCTTC
.	TRBV6-5	TRBJ2-1	.	CASSYSSGSYNEQFF	TGTGCCAGCAGTTACTCTAGCGGCTCCTACAATGAGCAGTTCTTC
.	TRBV28	TRBJ2-7	.	CASSYRGYEQYF	TGTGCCAGCAGTTACCGGGGCTACGAGCAGTACTTC
once	TRBV5-1	TRBJ1-1	TRBD1	CASSHGQGYTEAFF	TGCGCCAGCAGCCATGGACAGGGCTACACTGAAGCTTTCTTT
.	TRBV7-2	TRBJ2-4	TRBD1	CASSLAGTGGTRGYF	TGTGCCAGCAGCTTAGCCGGGACAGGGGGCACGAGAGGGTACTTC
.	TRBV6-6	TRBJ2-1	TRBD1	CASSRTGDPSYNEQFF	TGTGCCAGCAGCCGTACAGGGGATCCCTCCTACAATGAGCAGTTCTTC
.	TRBV27	TRBJ2-5	TRBD2	CASSSGTSGQETQYF	TGTGCCAGCAGTTCAGGGACTAGCGGCCAAGAGACCCAGTACTTC
.	TRBV4-3	TRBJ1-5	.	CASSQAIVGRNNQPQHF	TGCGCCAGCAGCCAAGCTATCGTTGGGCGTAACAATCAGCCCCAGCATTTT
.	TRBV9	TRBJ2-2	TRBD2	CASSRLAENTGELFF	TGTGCCAGCAGCCGACTAGCAGAGAACACCGGGGAGCTGTTTTTT
.	TRBV5-1	TRBJ2-3	.	CASSPGTDTQYF	TGCGCCAGCAGCCCTGGCACAGATACGCAGTATTTT
once	TRBV13	TRBJ2-5	TRBD2	CASSPRWGLPTTTGQETQYF	TGTGCCAGCAGCCCCCGTTGGGGACTACCGACAACCACCGGCCAAGAGACCCAGTACTTC
.	TRBV7-9	TRBJ1-5	.	CASSFLGQNQPQHF	TGTGCCAGCAGCTTTTTAGGACAGAATCAGCCCCAGCATTTT
.	TRBV7-9	TRBJ2-7	.	CASSFRGVGAYEQYF	TGTGCCAGCAGCTTCAGGGGGGTCGGGGCCTACGAGCAGTACTTC
.	TRBV5-1	TRBJ1-1	.	CASSPFVWGEAMNTEAFF	TGCGCCAGCAGCCCGTTCGTTTGGGGGGAGGCTATGAACACTGAAGCTTTCTTT
once	TRBV28	TRBJ2-5	TRBD1	CASSYDREETQYF	TGTGCCAGCAGTTACGACAGGGAGGAGACCCAGTACTTC
once	TRBV12-2	TRBJ1-2	.	CASRPGDRGLGYTF	TGTGCAAGTCGCCCGGGGGACAGGGGGCTTGGCTACACCTTC
.	TRBV28	TRBJ1-1	.	CASSYTWTANTEAFF	TGTGCCAGCAGTTACACATGGACAGCGAACACTGAAGCTTTCTTT
.	TRBV7-2	TRBJ2-7	TRBD2	CASSLGLAVTEQYF	TGTGCCAGCAGCTTGGGACTAGCGGTAACCGAGCAGTACTTC
.	TRBV6-1	TRBJ2-1	.	CASSEARTSASSYNEQFF	TGTGCCAGCAGTGAAGCCCGAACCAGCGCCAGCTCCTACAATGAGCAGTTCTTC
few	TRBV6-5	TRBJ2-1	TRBD2	CASSLAGGPGDEQFF	TGTGCCAGCAGTTTAGCGGGGGGGCCGGGGGATGAGCAGTTCTTC
.	TRBV20-1	TRBJ1-2	TRBD1	CSAGTGFGYTF	TGCAGTGCTGGGACAGGGTTTGGCTACACCTTC
.	TRBV7-9	TRBJ2-7	TRBD2	CASSPLGLAGSYEQYF	TGTGCCAGCAGCCCCTTGGGACTAGCGGGTTCCTACGAGCAGTACTTC
few	TRBV19	TRBJ2-7	TRBD1	CASSLGTGGEQYF	TGTGCCAGTAGTCTCGGGACAGGTGGGGAGCAGTACTTC
many	TRBV6-4	TRBJ2-3	TRBD2	CASSETSGATDTQYF	TGTGCCAGCAGTGAGACTAGCGGGGCGACAGATACGCAGTATTTT
.	TRBV28	TRBJ2-7	.	CASSFTGETYEQYF	TGTGCCAGCAGTTTCACTGGTGAGACCTACGAGCAGTACTTC
.	TRBV7-2	TRBJ2-3	.	CASSLVTFTAEWSTDTQYF	TGTGCCAGCAGCTTAGTCACATTTACCGCGGAGTGGAGCACAGATACGCAGTATTTT
once	TRBV28	TRBJ2-1	TRBD2	CASSLFEGTSGTNEQFF	TGTGCCAGCAGTTTATTTGAAGGGACTAGCGGGACCAATGAGCAGTTCTTC
once	TRBV28	TRBJ2-5	TRBD2	CASSFGLAGYLGEGETQYF	TGTGCCAGCAGTTTCGGACTAGCGGGGTACCTGGGCGAGGGAGAGACCCAGTACTTC
.	TRBV19	TRBJ2-3	TRBD1	CASSIRGTGGDTQYF	TGTGCCAGTAGTATAAGGGGGACAGGGGGAGATACGCAGTATTTT
.	TRBV28	TRBJ1-6	.	CASRKQKGSYNSPLHF	TGTGCCAGCAGAAAACAAAAGGGGTCCTATAATTCACCCCTCCACTTT
.	TRBV27	TRBJ1-6	TRBD1	CASRLPGTGDSPLHF	TGTGCCAGCAGGCTCCCCGGGACAGGGGATTCACCCCTCCACTTT
.	TRBV30	TRBJ1-6	TRBD1	CAFRVTGVNSPLHF	TGTGCCTTCCGGGTGACAGGGGTGAATTCACCCCTCCACTTT
.	TRBV28	TRBJ1-2	TRBD1	CASRTGHDGYTF	TGTGCCAGCAGGACAGGGCATGATGGCTACACCTTC
.	TRBV27	TRBJ2-1	TRBD2	CASSFRLAGGLADNEQFF	TGTGCCAGCAGCTTCCGACTAGCGGGGGGTCTCGCGGACAATGAGCAGTTCTTC